This T cell receptor (beta chain) was found in a study of T-cell memory formation after mild COVID-19. Germline assignment: CDR1 SGHKS and CDR2 YYEKEE (reference sequence). There are 13 residues in the CDR3. V was trimmed by 4 bases and J by 4 bases, leaving 11 bases between them. General study points: Clones that contracted clustered mainly in CM and EM if CD4+ and in EMRA if CD8+.

TCRdb fed the 5' RACE reads into MiXCR, producing one record per CDR3 protein. The table records more than 450,000 distinct CDR3 sequences, 18% of them present only once. As concerns this clonotype: Its antigen is unidentified.

This clonotype originated in an adult woman who had mild COVID-19 (a few samples of this study predate the infection). Cell type and time point are not known. This rearrangement joins TRBV5-5 to TRBJ1-2; D ambiguous. Input material: PBMCs or a T cell subset sorted from them (not recorded which). CDR3 in amino acids: CASSQRISYGYTF. The CDR3 nucleotides read TGTGCCAGCAGCCAGCGGATTAGCTATGGCTACACCTTC.